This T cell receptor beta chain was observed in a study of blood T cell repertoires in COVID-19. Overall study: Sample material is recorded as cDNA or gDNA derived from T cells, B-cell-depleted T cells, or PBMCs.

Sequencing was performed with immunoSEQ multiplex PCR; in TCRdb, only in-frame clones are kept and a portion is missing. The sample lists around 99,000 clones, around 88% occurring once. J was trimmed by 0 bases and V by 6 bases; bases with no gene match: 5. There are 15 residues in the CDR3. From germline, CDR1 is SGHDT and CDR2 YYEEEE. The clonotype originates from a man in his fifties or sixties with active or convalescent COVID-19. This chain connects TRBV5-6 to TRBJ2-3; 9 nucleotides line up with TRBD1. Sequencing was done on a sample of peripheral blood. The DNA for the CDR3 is TGTGCCAGCACCGCCGGGACAGGGAGCACAGATACGCAGTATTTT. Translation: CASTAGTGSTDTQYF.